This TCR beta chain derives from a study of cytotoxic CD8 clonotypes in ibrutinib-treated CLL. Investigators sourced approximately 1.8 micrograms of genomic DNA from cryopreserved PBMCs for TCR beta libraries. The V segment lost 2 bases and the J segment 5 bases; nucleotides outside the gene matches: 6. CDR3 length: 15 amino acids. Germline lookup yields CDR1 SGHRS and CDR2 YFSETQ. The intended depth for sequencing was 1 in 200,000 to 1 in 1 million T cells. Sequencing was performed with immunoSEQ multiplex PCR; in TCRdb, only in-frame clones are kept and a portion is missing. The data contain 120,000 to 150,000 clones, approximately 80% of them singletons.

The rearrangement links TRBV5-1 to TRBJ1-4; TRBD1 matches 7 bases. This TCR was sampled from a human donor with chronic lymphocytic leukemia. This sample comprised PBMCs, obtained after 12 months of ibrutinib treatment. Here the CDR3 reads CASSFSGTVNEKLFF. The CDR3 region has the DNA TGCGCCAGCAGCTTTTCCGGGACAGTGAATGAAAAACTGTTTTTT.